This T cell receptor (beta chain) was profiled in a study of beta chain features in type 1 diabetes. cDNA synthesis used the whole RNA isolate, giving expressed TCRB sequences. Mean read depth for naive, central memory and regulatory T cell samples was 3.5 million to 4.5 million reads. Profiling relied on immunoSEQ multiplex PCR, and the TCRdb table lists in-frame clones only, not all of them. The repertoire holds hundreds of thousands of clones, with about 29% as singletons. Per the germline V gene, CDR1 is KGHSH and CDR2 is LQKENI. The CDR3 runs 13 residues. V shed 5 bases and J shed 1 base, with 8 bases lying between them. There was one heparinised blood draw per donor, averaging around 120 mL. Cell sorting via CD45RO/CCR7/CD25/CD127/CD95/CD27 was performed to obtain CD4+ naive, central memory, regulatory and stem cell-like memory cells.

The TCR comes from a man younger than 35 in good health. The chain uses TRBV18 and TRBJ1-1; no definite D call. The source material was naive CD4+ T cells from blood. The CDR3 bases are TGTGCCAGCTCAGGAGGTGGGAACACTGAAGCTTTCTTT. Amino acid sequence: CASSGGGNTEAFF. The whole variable domain, remainder taken from reference TRBV18 and TRBJ1-1, is NAGVMQNPRHLVRRRGQEARLRCSPMKGHSHVYWYRQLPEEGLKFMVYLQKENIIDESGMPKERFSAEFPKEGPSILRIQQVVRGDSAAYFCASSGGGNTEAFFGQGTRLTVV.